A selection of T cell receptor beta chains follows, all from one sample in a study of blood T cells in healthy people across ages. TCRdb reanalysed the 5' RACE reads using MiXCR and keeps one entry per CDR3 protein. The sample shows 730,000 or so distinct CDR3 sequences, more than 40% of them seen only once. The sequenced sample consisted of blood. All receptors come from a woman in her sixties in good health. CDR3s leave out the opening cysteine and the closing phenylalanine or tryptophan. A D gene is named only where the DNA matches it firmly.

V gene	D gene	J gene	CDR3 length	CDR3 protein
TRBV10-3	-	TRBJ1-1	13	AISESDSYATEAF
TRBV15	TRBD2	TRBJ2-5	13	ATGRGDSTSGEQY
TRBV5-6	-	TRBJ2-5	14	ASSLEEGVGQETQY
TRBV4-1	-	TRBJ2-3	15	ASSQVVSSGSTDTQY
TRBV29-1	TRBD1	TRBJ1-1	12	SAWDRVGNTEAF
TRBV29-1	TRBD2	TRBJ2-1	11	SVGTTPYNEQF
TRBV2	TRBD2	TRBJ2-7	12	ASSGASGGNEQY
TRBV7-9	-	TRBJ2-1	12	ASSSETSQNEQF
TRBV18	TRBD2	TRBJ2-1	12	ASSPTGGSGEQF
TRBV11-2	-	TRBJ2-7	10	ASSYDEDEQY
TRBV3-1	TRBD1	TRBJ1-2	15	ASSQWDRGSYNYGYT
TRBV7-2	-	TRBJ2-3	12	ASSSSEMTDTQY
TRBV29-1	-	TRBJ2-1	9	SAGSYNEQF
TRBV12-3/TRBV12-4	-	TRBJ2-7	12	ASSVSLSIYEQY
TRBV25-1	TRBD2	TRBJ2-1	14	ASSETWAGGSNEQF
TRBV2	-	TRBJ1-6	12	ASTLEAGSSPLH
TRBV7-3	TRBD2	TRBJ2-7	13	ASSASSGAYNEQY
TRBV27	TRBD1	TRBJ1-2	12	ASTGQGANYGYT
TRBV20-1	-	TRBJ2-6	13	SARRQDSGANVLT
TRBV7-2	-	TRBJ2-5	11	ATHPGSQETQY
TRBV6-4	TRBD1	TRBJ1-1	17	ASGESKTGGGEVRAEAF
TRBV3-1	-	TRBJ1-1	10	ASSQGPAEAF
TRBV29-1	TRBD2	TRBJ2-1	12	SALRLAPNNEQF
TRBV5-1	-	TRBJ1-4	13	ASSPEPGGNEKLF
TRBV20-1	TRBD1	TRBJ2-5	13	SALEQGRGQETQY
TRBV7-2	-	TRBJ2-2	13	ASTVGVGVTGELF
TRBV12-3/TRBV12-4	-	TRBJ1-6	15	ASTIIRGAQQGSPLH
TRBV29-1	-	TRBJ2-1	10	STWDSLNEQF